Presented here are 4 T cell receptor beta chains from one specimen sequenced in a study of T cell responses to AZD1222 COVID-19 vaccine. Assay: immunoSEQ multiplex PCR; the TCRdb copy retains only in-frame clones and omits some. The data contain 120,000 to 150,000 clones, 80% to 90% of them singletons. The source material was peripheral blood, sampled on day 0 of AZD1222 vaccination. Receptors originate from an adult in good health.

V and J are TRBV30 and TRBJ1-2, with 7 positions matching TRBD1. The CDR3 has 13 residues. Unmatched junction bases numbered 7, after V lost 1 base and J lost 8 bases. Germline CDR1 and CDR2: GTSNPN and SVGIG (reference sequence). CDR3 sequence (DNA): TGTGCCTGGAGTGCTCAAGGGGGCAGCGGCTACACCTTC. It encodes CAWSAQGGSGYTF.

This sequence joins TRBV7-7 and TRBJ2-1; 13 bases map to TRBD2. The CDR3 covers 16 residues. With V trimmed by 4 bases and J by 7 bases, 7 bases remained unmatched. Germline V lookup: CDR1 SSHAT, CDR2 FNYEAQ (reference sequence). The CDR3 loop reads CASSSGLAGTHNEQFF. CDR3 coding DNA: TGTGCCAGCAGCTCGGGACTAGCGGGGACCCATAATGAGCAGTTCTTC.

This clone was recorded once. The rearrangement links TRBV15 to TRBJ1-1, with unresolved D. Trimming removed 0 bases from V and 4 bases from J, with 6 bases in between. CDR1 and CDR2 (germline): LNHNV, YYDKDF (reference sequence). This CDR3 region has 13 residues. The CDR3 reads CATSRDRVTEAFF. CDR3 DNA sequence: TGTGCCACCAGCAGAGATCGGGTCACTGAAGCTTTCTTT. The variable domain in full, with the rest retrieved from reference TRBV15 and TRBJ1-1, is DAMVIQNPRYQVTQFGKPVTLSCSQTLNHNVMYWYQQKSSQAPKLLFHYYDKDFNNEADTPDNFQSRRPNTSFCFLDIRSPGLGDTAMYLCATSRDRVTEAFFGQGTRLTVV.

V and J are TRBV5-1 and TRBJ1-1, with D possibly being TRBD1 (6 bases). V lost 0 bases to trimming and J lost 4 bases, with 13 bases between them. The germline gives CDR1 SGHRS, CDR2 YFSETQ. CDR3 length: 15 residues. The CDR3 reads CASSLAPGGGTEAFF. In DNA, the CDR3 is TGCGCCAGCAGCTTGGCCCCGGGGGGCGGCACTGAAGCTTTCTTT.